Here is one T cell receptor beta chain with its context. V was pared by 0 bases and J by 6 bases, with 14 bases between. Germline V gene sequence: CDR1 LGHDT, CDR2 YNNKEL (reference sequence). This CDR3 comprises 15 residues. This record belongs to a study of response to subunit inactivated influenza vaccine. TCRdb analysed the RT-PCR reads with MiXCR anew, one entry per CDR3 protein. Among 600,000 to 700,000 distinct CDR3 sequences listed, about 15% were seen once. V gene TRBV3-1 combines with J gene TRBJ2-5; TRBD1 or TRBD2 may be the D gene (5 bases each). The sequence was obtained from a man in his fifties who received an inactivated influenza vaccine. The material sequenced was PBMCs from blood, taken 14 to 15 days before vaccination. CDR3 DNA: TGTGCCAGCAGCCAAGACCCGGACACGGGAAAGACCCAGTACTTC. Translation: CASSQDPDTGKTQYF.